This T cell receptor beta chain is from a study of cytomegalovirus exposure and HLA in healthy donors. The repertoire was sequenced with immunoSEQ multiplex PCR; TCRdb's copy has only in-frame clones and lacks some. The sample contains some 110,000 clones, about 88% of which appear only once. Per the germline V gene, CDR1 is MNHEY and CDR2 is SMNVEV (reference sequence). Trimming cost V 4 bases and J 8 bases; bases outside gene matches: 3. The CDR3 totals 14 residues. The specimen sequenced was PBMCs. The sequence came from a man younger than 35 in good health and CMV-seropositive. The chain recombines TRBV27 with TRBJ1-6; 9 nucleotides agree with TRBD1. The CDR3 region is CASSYGTGYSPLHF. In nucleotides, the CDR3 is TGTGCCAGCAGTTACGGGACAGGGTATTCACCCCTCCACTTT.